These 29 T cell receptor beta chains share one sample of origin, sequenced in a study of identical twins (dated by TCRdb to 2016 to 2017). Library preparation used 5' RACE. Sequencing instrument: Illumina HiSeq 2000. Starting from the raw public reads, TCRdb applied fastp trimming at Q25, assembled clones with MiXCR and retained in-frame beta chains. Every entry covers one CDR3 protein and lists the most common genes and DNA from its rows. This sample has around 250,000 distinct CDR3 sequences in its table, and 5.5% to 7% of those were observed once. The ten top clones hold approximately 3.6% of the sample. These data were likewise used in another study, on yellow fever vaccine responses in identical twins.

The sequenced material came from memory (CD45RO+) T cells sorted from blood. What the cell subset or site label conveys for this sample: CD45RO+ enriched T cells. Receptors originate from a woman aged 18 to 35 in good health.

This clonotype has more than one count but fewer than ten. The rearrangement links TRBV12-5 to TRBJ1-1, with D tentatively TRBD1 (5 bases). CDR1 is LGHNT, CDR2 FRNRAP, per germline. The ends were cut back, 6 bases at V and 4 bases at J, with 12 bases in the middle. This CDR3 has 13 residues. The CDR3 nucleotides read TGTGCTAGTGGCCGAGGGGATTTCACTGAAGCTTTCTTT. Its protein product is CASGRGDFTEAFF. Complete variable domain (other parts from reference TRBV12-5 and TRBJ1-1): DARVTQTPRHKVTEMGQEVTMRCQPILGHNTVFWYRQTMMQGLELLAYFRNRAPLDDSGMPKDRFSAEMPDATLATLKIQPSEPRDSAVYFCASGRGDFTEAFFGQGTRLTVV.

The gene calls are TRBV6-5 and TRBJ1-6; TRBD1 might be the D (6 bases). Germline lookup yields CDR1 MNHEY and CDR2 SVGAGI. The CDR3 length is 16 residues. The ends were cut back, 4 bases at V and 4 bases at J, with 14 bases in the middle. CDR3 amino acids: CASSSSQGIYNSPLHF. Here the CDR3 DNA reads TGTGCCAGCAGTTCCTCTCAGGGGATTTATAATTCACCCCTCCACTTT.

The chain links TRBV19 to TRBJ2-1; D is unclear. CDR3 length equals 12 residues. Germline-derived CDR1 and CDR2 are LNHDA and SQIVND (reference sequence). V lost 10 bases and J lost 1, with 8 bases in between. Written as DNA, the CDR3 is TGTGCCACAGAAGGTTCCTACAATGAGCAGTTCTTC. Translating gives CATEGSYNEQFF. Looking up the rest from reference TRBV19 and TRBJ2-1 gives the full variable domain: DGGITQSPKYLFRKEGQNVTLSCEQNLNHDAMYWYRQDPGQGLRLIYYSQIVNDFQKGDIAEGYSVSREKKESFPLTVTSAQKNPTAFYLCATEGSYNEQFFGPGTRLTVL.

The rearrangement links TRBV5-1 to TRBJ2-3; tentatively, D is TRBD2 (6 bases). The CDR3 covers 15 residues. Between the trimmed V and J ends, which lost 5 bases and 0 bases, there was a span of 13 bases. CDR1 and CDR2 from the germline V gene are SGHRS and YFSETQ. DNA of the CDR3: TGCGCCAGCAGGCCCGGGACTCTGAGCACAGATACGCAGTATTTT. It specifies CASRPGTLSTDTQYF.

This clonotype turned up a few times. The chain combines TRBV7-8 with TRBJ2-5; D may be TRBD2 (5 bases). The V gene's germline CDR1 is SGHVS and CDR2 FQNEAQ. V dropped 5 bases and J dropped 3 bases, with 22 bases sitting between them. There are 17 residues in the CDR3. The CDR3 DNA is TGTGCCAGCAGCCCCCGCGAGGGAACCCTGAGGAAAGAGACCCAGTACTTC. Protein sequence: CASSPREGTLRKETQYF.

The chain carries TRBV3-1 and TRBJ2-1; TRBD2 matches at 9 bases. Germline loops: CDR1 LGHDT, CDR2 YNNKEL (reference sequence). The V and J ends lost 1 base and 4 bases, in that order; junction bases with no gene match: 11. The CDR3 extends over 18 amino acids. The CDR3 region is CASSQGPLVSGGYNEQFF. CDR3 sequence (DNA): TGTGCCAGCAGCCAAGGCCCATTGGTTAGCGGGGGTTACAATGAGCAGTTCTTC.

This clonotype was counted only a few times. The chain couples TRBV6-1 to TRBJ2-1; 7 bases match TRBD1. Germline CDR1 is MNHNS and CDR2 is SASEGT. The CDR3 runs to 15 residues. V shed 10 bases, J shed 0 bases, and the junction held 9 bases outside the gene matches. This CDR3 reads CANSQGRGSYNEQFF. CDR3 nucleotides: TGTGCCAACTCACAGGGGCGTGGCTCCTACAATGAGCAGTTCTTC.

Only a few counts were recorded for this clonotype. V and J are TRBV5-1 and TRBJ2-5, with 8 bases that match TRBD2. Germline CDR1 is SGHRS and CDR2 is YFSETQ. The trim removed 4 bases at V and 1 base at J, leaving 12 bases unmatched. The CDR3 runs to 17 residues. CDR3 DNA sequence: TGCGCCAGCAGCGCGCGACCAGCGGGGGTACCCCAAGAGACCCAGTACTTC. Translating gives CASSARPAGVPQETQYF.

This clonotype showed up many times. DNA for the CDR3: TGTGCCAGCAGCCTAGGGCAGGCCCGGTACCAAGAGACCCAGTACTTC. Residues: CASSLGQARYQETQYF. The V call is TRBV5-6, the J call TRBJ2-5; no firm D call. CDR1 and CDR2 from the germline V gene are SGHDT and YYEEEE. The CDR3 is 16 amino acids. V was shortened by 4 bases and J by 0 bases, with 16 bases between the two germline ends.

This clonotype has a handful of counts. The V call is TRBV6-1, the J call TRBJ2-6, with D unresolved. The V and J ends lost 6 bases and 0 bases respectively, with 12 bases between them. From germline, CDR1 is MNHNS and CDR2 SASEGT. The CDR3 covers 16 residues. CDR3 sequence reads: CASSTGPNSGANVLTF. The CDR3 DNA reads TGTGCCAGCAGCACCGGGCCGAACTCTGGGGCCAACGTCCTGACTTTC.

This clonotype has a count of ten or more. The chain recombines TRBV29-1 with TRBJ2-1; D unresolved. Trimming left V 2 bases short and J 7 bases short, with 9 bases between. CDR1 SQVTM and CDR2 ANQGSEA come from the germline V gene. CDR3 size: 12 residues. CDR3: CSVELIGNEQFF. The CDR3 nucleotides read TGCAGCGTTGAATTGATAGGTAATGAGCAGTTCTTC.

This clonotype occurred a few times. Here the CDR3 reads CASSLDGTGISSETQYF. CDR3 sequence (DNA): TGTGCCAGCAGCTTAGATGGGACAGGGATTTCATCAGAGACCCAGTACTTC. The chain couples TRBV11-3 to TRBJ2-5; 9 bases fit TRBD1. The germline gives CDR1 SGHNT, CDR2 YENEEA. This CDR3 comprises 17 residues. J gave up 4 bases and V 0 bases, and 9 bases lay outside the gene matches.

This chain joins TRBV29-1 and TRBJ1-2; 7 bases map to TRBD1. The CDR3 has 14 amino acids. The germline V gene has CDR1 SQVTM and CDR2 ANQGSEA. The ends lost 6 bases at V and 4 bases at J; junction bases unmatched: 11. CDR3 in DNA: TGCAGCGTCCCGGCAGGGGGGCGAATCTATGGCTACACCTTC. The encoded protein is CSVPAGGRIYGYTF. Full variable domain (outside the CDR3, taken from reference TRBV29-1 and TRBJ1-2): SAVISQKPSRDICQRGTSLTIQCQVDSQVTMMFWYRQQPGQSLTLIATANQGSEATYESGFVIDKFPISRPNLTFSTLTVSNMSPEDSSIYLCSVPAGGRIYGYTFGSGTRLTVV.

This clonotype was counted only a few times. This chain's CDR3 is CSAQRLQETQYF. In DNA, the CDR3 is TGCAGTGCTCAGCGACTCCAAGAGACCCAGTACTTC. The rearrangement joins TRBV20-1 to TRBJ2-5; D unclear. V was trimmed by 5 bases and J by 1 base, leaving 8 bases between them. CDR3 size: 12 residues. The germline V gene encodes CDR1 DFQATT and CDR2 SNEGSKA (reference sequence).

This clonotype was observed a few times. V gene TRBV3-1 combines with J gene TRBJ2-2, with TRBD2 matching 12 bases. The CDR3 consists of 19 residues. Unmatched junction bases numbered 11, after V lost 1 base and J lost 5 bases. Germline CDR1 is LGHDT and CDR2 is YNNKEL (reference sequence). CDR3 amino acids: CASSQGLFGLAGGTGELFF. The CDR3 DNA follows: TGTGCCAGCAGCCAAGGCCTCTTCGGGCTAGCGGGAGGGACCGGGGAGCTGTTTTTT.

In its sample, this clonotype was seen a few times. DNA of the CDR3: TGTGCCAGCATCCCGGGGGGTGGGACCCAATGGCAGTTCTTC. This gives the protein CASIPGGGTQWQFF. The chain uses TRBV28 and TRBJ2-1; 7 nucleotides line up with TRBD2. In germline, CDR1 is MDHEN, CDR2 SYDVKM. CDR3 length: 14 residues. The V gene end was trimmed by 7 bases and the J gene end by 12 bases; junction bases not matched to a gene: 15.

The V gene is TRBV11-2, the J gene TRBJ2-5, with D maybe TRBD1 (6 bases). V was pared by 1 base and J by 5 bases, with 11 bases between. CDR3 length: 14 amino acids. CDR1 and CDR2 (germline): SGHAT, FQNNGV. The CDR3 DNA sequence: TGTGCCAGCAGCTTAGTACGGCAGGGGGAGACCCAGTACTTC. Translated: CASSLVRQGETQYF.

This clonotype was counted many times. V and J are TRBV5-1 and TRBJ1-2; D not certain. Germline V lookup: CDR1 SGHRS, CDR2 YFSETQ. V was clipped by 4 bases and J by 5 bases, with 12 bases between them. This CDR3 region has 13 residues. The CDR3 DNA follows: TGCGCCAGCAGCCCGGACGGGGATTATGGCTACACCTTC. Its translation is CASSPDGDYGYTF.

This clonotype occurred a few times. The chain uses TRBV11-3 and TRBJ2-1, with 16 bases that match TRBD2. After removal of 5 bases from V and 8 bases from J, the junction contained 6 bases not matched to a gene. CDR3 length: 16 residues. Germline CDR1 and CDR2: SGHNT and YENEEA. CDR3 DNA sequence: TGTGCCAGCAGCGAAGGGACTAGCGGGGGGGCATATGAGCAGTTCTTC. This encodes CASSEGTSGGAYEQFF.

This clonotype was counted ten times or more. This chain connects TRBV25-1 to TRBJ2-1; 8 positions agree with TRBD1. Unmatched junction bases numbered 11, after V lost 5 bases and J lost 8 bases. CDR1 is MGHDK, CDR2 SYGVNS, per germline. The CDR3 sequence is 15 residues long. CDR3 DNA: TGTGCCAGCAGTATGGACAATACAGGGGGAGATGAGCAGTTCTTC. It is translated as CASSMDNTGGDEQFF.

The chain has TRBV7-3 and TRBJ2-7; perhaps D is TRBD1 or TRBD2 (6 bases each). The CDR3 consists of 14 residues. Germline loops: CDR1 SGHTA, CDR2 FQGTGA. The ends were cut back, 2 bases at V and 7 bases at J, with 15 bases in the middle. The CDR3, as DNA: TGTGCCAGCAGCTTAGGGGGGCCAAATCGGGAGCAGTACTTC. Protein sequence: CASSLGGPNREQYF.

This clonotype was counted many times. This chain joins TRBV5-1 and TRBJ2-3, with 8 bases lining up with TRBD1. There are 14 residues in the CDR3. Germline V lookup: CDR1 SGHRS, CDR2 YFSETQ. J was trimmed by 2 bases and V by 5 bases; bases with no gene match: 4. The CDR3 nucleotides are TGCGCCAGCAGAAAGGACAGGGACACAGATACGCAGTATTTT. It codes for CASRKDRDTDTQYF.

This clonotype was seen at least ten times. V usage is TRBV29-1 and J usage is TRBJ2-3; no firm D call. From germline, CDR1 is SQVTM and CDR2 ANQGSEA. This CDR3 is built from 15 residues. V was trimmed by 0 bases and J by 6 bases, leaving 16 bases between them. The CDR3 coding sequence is TGCAGCGTTGAAGACCCCTCAGCACGTTATGATACGCAGTATTTT. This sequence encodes CSVEDPSARYDTQYF.

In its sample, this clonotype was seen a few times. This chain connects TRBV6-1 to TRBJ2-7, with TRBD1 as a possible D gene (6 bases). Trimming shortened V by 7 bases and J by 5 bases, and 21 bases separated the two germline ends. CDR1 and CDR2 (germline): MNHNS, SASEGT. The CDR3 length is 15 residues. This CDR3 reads CASILRRGGYDEQYV. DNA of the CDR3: TGTGCCAGCATCTTGCGGAGAGGGGGTTACGACGAGCAGTACGTC.

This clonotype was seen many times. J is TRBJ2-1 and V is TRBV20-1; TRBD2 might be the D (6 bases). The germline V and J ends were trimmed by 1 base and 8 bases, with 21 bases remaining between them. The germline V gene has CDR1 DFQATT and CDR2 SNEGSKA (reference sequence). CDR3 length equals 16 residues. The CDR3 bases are TGCAGTGCTAGAGCCCCTGGGACTCTCAGTTTATATGAGCAGTTCTTC. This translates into CSARAPGTLSLYEQFF.

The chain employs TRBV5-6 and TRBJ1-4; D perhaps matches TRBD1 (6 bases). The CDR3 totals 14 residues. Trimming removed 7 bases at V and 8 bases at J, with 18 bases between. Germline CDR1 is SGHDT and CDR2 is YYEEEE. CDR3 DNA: TGTGCCAGCTGCCATAGGCGGGACATCGAAAAACTGTTTTTT. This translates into CASCHRRDIEKLFF. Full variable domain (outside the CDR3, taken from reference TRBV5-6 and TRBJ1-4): DAGVTQSPTHLIKTRGQQVTLRCSPKSGHDTVSWYQQALGQGPQFIFQYYEEEERQRGNFPDRFSGHQFPNYSSELNVNALLLGDSALYLCASCHRRDIEKLFFGSGTQLSVL.

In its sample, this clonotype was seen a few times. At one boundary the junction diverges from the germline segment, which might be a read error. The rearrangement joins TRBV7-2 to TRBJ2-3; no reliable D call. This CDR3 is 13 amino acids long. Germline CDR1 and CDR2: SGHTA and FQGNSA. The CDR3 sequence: CASSLSQSDMQYF. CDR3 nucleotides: TGTGCCAGCAGCTTGAGTCAGTCAGATATGCAGTATTTT.

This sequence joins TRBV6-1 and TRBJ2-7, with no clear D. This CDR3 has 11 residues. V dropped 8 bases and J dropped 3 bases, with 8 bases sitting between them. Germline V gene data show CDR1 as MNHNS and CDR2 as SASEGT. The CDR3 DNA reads TGTGCCAGCTGGGCAGGCTACGAGCAGTACGTC. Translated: CASWAGYEQYV.

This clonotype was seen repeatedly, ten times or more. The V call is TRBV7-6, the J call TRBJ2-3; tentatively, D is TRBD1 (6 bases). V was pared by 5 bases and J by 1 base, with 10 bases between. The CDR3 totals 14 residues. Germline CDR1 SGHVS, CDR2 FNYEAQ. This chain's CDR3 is CASSQRTGTDTQYF. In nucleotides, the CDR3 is TGTGCCAGCAGCCAACGGACAGGCACAGATACGCAGTATTTT.